This TCR beta chain was obtained from a study of blood T cell repertoires in COVID-19. Whole-study context: Samples taken during acute and convalescent COVID-19 were collected in the United States, Italy and Spain. Sources were T cells, B-cell-depleted T cells, or PBMCs; the material itself was cDNA or gDNA.

Trimming removed 0 bases at V and 8 bases at J, with 5 bases between. The CDR3 has 11 residues. Germline V gene lookup returns CDR1 SGHNT and CDR2 YYREEE (reference sequence). In the original analysis: Researchers report that nucleated cell counts were estimated from reference gene primer amplification. Profiled with immunoSEQ multiplex PCR; TCRdb holds only in-frame clones, not every one. D and trimming come from the DNA, and the V and J calls and clone size come from that table. This sample has 250,000 to 350,000 clones, with around 86% found just once. The V and J genes are TRBV5-4 and TRBJ1-1; no clear D. The source is a woman in her 30s who had recovered from COVID-19. Source material: peripheral blood. The CDR3 DNA reads as TGTGCCAGCAGCTTGGAACGGGAAGCTTTCTTT. Translated, it gives CASSLEREAFF. Drawing the rest from reference TRBV5-4 and TRBJ1-1, the complete variable domain is ETGVTQSPTHLIKTRGQQVTLRCSSQSGHNTVSWYQQALGQGPQFIFQYYREEENGRGNFPPRFSGLQFPNYSSELNVNALELDDSALYLCASSLEREAFFGQGTRLTVV.